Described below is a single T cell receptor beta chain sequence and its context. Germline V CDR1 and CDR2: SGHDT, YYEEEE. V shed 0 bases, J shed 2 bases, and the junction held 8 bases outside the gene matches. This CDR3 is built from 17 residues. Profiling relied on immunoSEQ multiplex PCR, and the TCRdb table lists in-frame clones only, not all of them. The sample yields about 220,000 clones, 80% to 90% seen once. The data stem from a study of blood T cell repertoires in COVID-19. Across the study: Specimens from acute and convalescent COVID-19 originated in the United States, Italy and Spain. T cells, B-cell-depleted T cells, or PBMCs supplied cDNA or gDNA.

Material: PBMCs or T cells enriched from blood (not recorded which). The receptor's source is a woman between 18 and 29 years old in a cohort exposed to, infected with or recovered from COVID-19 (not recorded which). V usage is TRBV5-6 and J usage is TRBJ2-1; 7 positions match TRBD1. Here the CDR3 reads CASSLEVGTATYNEQFF. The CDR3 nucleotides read TGTGCCAGCAGCTTGGAGGTGGGGACAGCCACCTACAATGAGCAGTTCTTC.